The 6 T cell receptor beta chains given below trace back to one sample, sequenced in a study of control samples from healthy donors and cancer patients. The table came from immunoSEQ multiplex PCR; TCRdb's copy has only in-frame clones and leaves some out. The table includes 65,000 to 90,000 clones, roughly nine tenths detected once. Sequenced input: PBMCs. Every receptor here comes from a woman between 50 and 59 years old with colorectal cancer.

The chain employs TRBV18 and TRBJ1-2; D is undetermined. The CDR3 sequence is 13 residues long. Germline V gene lookup returns CDR1 KGHSH and CDR2 LQKENI. Trimming left V 2 bases short and J 6 bases short, with 10 bases between. This CDR3 reads CASSPDARDGYTF. The CDR3 nucleotides are TGTGCCAGCTCACCAGACGCAAGGGATGGCTACACCTTC.

The V gene is TRBV18, the J gene TRBJ1-3; no reliable D call. V lost 3 bases and J lost 0, with 15 bases in between. Germline V gene data show CDR1 as KGHSH and CDR2 as LQKENI. The CDR3 loop spans 17 amino acids. The CDR3 DNA is TGTGCCAGCTCACCGGGGTCAGTCGTGTCCTCTGGAAACACCATATATTTT. Residues: CASSPGSVVSSGNTIYF.

The gene calls are TRBV7-2 and TRBJ2-5; 7 bases are shared with TRBD2. CDR1 SGHTA and CDR2 FQGNSA come from the germline V gene. V lost 3 bases to trimming and J lost 5 bases; unmatched junction nucleotides: 3. There are 13 residues in the CDR3. The CDR3 loop is CASSFSGWETQYF. The CDR3 nucleotides are TGTGCCAGCAGCTTTAGCGGGTGGGAGACCCAGTACTTC.

The chain carries TRBV19 and TRBJ1-5, with D uncertain. The CDR3 covers 15 residues. The V gene's germline CDR1 is LNHDA and CDR2 SQIVND (reference sequence). Trimming took off 6 bases at V and 8 bases at J, with 20 bases between the two ends. CDR3 DNA sequence: TGTGCCAGTAGACCCTCTGGACGTTCAGAGGAGCCCCAGCATTTT. Translated, it gives CASRPSGRSEEPQHF.

The V call is TRBV6-5, the J call TRBJ2-7; the D gene is possibly TRBD1 (6 bases). V was cut by 7 bases and J by 6 bases, with 19 bases left in between. The CDR3 length is 14 residues. CDR1 is MNHEY, CDR2 SVGAGI, per germline. The DNA of the CDR3 is TGTGCCAGCATGAACTTAGCAGGGGCGGTCGAGCAGTACGTC. The encoded protein is CASMNLAGAVEQYV.

CDR3 loop: CASSFGQNYGYTF. CDR3 coding DNA: TGTGCCAGCAGTTTTGGGCAGAACTATGGCTACACCTTC. This chain connects TRBV28 to TRBJ1-2; D remains ambiguous. V lost 3 bases to trimming and J lost 2 bases, with 7 bases between them. Germline loops: CDR1 MDHEN, CDR2 SYDVKM. CDR3 length equals 13 residues.